The subject of this entry is one T cell receptor (beta chain). This clone appeared once. This receptor's antigen is unknown. Base qualities were left out, and no much larger clone turns up one base away. This record belongs to a study of OX40 agonist ivuxolimab in advanced cancers. About the study as a whole: The costimulatory receptor OX40 (CD134) was targeted by ivuxolimab, a fully human IgG2 agonistic monoclonal antibody. Intravenous ivuxolimab was administered to patients every 2 weeks at six dose levels: 0.01, 0.1, 0.3, 1.5, 3 and 10 mg/kg. A male proportion of roughly 85% and a mean age of around 60 years, ranging from 23 to 79, were recorded for the dose-escalation cohort. The monotherapy dose-escalation portion (N of about 50 patients) of the phase I ivuxolimab trial is reported in the paper. Peripheral TCRbeta sequencing was intended to test whether TCR sequence diversity was altered and clonal T-cell expansion was caused by ivuxolimab. Of the roughly 52 patients in dose escalation, around 20 had hepatocellular carcinoma, about 15 had melanoma, 9 had renal cell carcinoma and 9 had head and neck cancer. Patients were allowed to have had prior anti-PD-1, anti-PD-L1 or anti-CTLA-4 therapy, and 40% of the dose-escalation patients had been treated with checkpoint inhibitors. Partial responses occurred in three dose-escalation patients, of whom one had hepatocellular carcinoma and two had cutaneous melanoma. Study-wide conclusions, independent of this receptor: In the 0.1-3.0 mg/kg groups, partial responders had among the lowest normalized peripheral clonal expansion, particularly in CD8+ T cells. Low levels of normalized T-cell clonal expansion were also shown by some nonresponding patients. Antigen specificity was not determined for the clonally expanded peripheral T cells. After ivuxolimab, expanded clones were on average more numerous among CD8+ T cells than among CD4+ T cells. At doses of 0.1 to 3.0 mg/kg, clonal expansion of both CD4+ and CD8+ T cells in blood was seen between baseline and week 6.

The trial excluded patients who had a history of autoimmune disease or who were on systemic immunosuppression. Peripheral blood for TCR sequencing was collected from all dose cohorts at baseline, on cycle 4 day 1, and on cycle 7 day 1. The samples were taken from a phase I, first-in-human, multicenter, open-label dose-escalation trial of ivuxolimab. Adults with locally advanced or metastatic melanoma, renal cell, hepatocellular, or head and neck squamous cell carcinoma were enrolled in the trial. Before TCR sequencing, CD4+ T cells and CD8+ T cells were sorted from peripheral blood as separate populations. To sequence the TCRbeta CDR3 region, genomic DNA was isolated from the sorted cells. The immunoSEQ Assay was used to sequence the TCRbeta CDR3 regions. TCRdb obtained this table from immuneACCESS and retained in-frame rearrangements with V and J assigned. These tables miss some clones; where compared with another copy, unresolved V genes account for less than half of the shortfall, and the remainder is unexplained. The table for this sample lists roughly 62,000 clones; roughly 90% of them were counted only once. Of the sample, 0.62% is held by the ten largest clones.

For CDR1 and CDR2, the germline V gene (reference sequence) lists SEHNR and FQNEAQ. The CDR3, cysteine through phenylalanine, is 13 amino acids long. Only CDR3 DNA remains: 39 bases, in frame from the first base. At the junction V is shortened by 5 bases and J by 1 base, with 8 bases in between. The sequence derives from an adult with an advanced solid tumor such as melanoma, head and neck, liver or kidney cancer. This sequence uses TRBV7-9 and TRBJ1-1; TRBD1 could be the D gene, as 6 bases match. The source material was CD4+ or CD8+ T cells sorted from blood, sampled in a trial of the OX40 agonist ivuxolimab. The CDR3 loop reads CASSTGPNTEAFF. In nucleotide form, the sequence is TGTGCCAGCAGCACAGGGCCGAACACTGAAGCTTTCTTT.